This TCR beta chain was retrieved from a study of blood T cell repertoires in COVID-19. Study-wide context: Acute and convalescent COVID-19 samples came from the United States, Italy and Spain. T cells, B-cell-depleted T cells, or PBMCs supplied cDNA or gDNA.

This CDR3 is 13 amino acids long. Germline CDR1 reads MNHEY; CDR2 reads SVGAGI. V lost 5 bases and J lost 2, with 9 bases in between. This clone was seen once. Source study methods: From reference gene primer amplification, estimates of nucleated cell counts were derived. The assay was immunoSEQ multiplex PCR, and TCRdb's table has in-frame clones only and misses some. V, J and clone size were drawn from that table, and D and trimming were deduced from the DNA. The repertoire holds 230,000 or so clones, with roughly 87% as singletons. The sequence was collected from a man aged 40-55 years with active or convalescent COVID-19. The V call is TRBV6-5, the J call TRBJ1-2; the D gene is possibly TRBD1 (5 bases). Specimen: peripheral blood. The CDR3 bases are TGTGCCAGCAGTCCCAGGGTGAACTATGGCTACACCTTC. Translation gives CASSPRVNYGYTF.